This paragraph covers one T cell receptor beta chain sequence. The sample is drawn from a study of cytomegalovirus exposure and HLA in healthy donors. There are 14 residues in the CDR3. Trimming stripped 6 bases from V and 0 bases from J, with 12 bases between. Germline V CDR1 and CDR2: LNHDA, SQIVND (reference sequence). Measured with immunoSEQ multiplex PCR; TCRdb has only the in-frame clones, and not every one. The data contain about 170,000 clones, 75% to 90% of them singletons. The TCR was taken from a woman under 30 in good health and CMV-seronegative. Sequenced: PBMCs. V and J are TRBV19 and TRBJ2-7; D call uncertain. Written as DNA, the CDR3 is TGTGCCAGTAGAGGCCCGGGTCTCTCCTACGAGCAGTACTTC. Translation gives CASRGPGLSYEQYF.